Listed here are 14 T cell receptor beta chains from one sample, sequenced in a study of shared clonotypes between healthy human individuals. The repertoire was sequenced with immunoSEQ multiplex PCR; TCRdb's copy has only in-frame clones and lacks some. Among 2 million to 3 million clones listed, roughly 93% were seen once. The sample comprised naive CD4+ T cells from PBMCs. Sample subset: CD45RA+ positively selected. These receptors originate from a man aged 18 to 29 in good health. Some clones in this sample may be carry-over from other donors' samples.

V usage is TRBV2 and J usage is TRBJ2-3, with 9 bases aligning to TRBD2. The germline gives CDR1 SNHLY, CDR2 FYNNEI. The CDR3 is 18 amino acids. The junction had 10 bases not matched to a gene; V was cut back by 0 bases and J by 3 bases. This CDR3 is CASSEALVAGAGTDTQYF. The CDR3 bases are TGTGCCAGCAGTGAAGCGCTAGTAGCGGGAGCGGGGACAGATACGCAGTATTTT.

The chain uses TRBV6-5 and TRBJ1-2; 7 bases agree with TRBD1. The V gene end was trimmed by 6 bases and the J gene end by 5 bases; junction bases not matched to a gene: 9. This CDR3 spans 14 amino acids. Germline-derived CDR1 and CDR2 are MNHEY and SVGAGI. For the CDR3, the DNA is TGTGCCAGCAGCCCTCGGGACAGACCATATGGCTACACCTTC. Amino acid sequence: CASSPRDRPYGYTF.

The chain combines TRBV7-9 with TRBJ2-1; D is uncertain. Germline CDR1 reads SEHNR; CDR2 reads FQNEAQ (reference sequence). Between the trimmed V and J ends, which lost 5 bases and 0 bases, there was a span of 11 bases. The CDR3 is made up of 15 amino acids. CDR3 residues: CASSAMGVSYNEQFF. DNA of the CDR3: TGTGCCAGCAGCGCGATGGGCGTCTCCTACAATGAGCAGTTCTTC.

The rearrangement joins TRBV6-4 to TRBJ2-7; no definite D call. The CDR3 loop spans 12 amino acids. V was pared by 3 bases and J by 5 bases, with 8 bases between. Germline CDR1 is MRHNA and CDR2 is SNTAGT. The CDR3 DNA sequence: TGTGCCAGCAGTGATGAACCCAACGAGCAGTACTTC. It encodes CASSDEPNEQYF.

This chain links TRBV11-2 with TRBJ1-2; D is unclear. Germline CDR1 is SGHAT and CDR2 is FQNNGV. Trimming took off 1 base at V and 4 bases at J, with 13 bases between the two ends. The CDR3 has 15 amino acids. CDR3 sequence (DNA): TGTGCCAGCAGCTTAGGGCGAGGGATTTCCTATGGCTACACCTTC. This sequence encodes CASSLGRGISYGYTF.

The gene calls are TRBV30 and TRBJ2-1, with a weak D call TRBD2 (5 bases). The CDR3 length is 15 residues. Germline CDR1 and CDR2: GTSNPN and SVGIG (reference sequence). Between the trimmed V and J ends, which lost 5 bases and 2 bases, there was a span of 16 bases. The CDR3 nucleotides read TGTGCCTGGTTAAAGAGCGGAGTCACCTACAATGAGCAGTTCTTC. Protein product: CAWLKSGVTYNEQFF.

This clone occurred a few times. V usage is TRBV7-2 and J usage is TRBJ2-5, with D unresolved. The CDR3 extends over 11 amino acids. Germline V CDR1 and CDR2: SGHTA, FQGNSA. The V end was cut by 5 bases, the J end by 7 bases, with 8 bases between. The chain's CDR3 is CASSPSWTQYF. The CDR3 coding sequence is TGTGCCAGCAGCCCGAGCTGGACCCAGTACTTC.

The CDR3 coding sequence is TGTGCCAGCAGTTTAGAGGTGAGGAACACTGAAGCTTTCTTT. This encodes CASSLEVRNTEAFF. The V call is TRBV28, the J call TRBJ1-1; D is undetermined. Germline V gene lookup returns CDR1 MDHEN and CDR2 SYDVKM. Trimming shortened V by 2 bases and J by 1 base, and 8 bases separated the two germline ends. The CDR3 sequence is 14 residues long. The whole variable domain, filled in from reference TRBV28 and TRBJ1-1, reads DVKVTQSSRYLVKRTGEKVFLECVQDMDHENMFWYRQDPGLGLRLIYFSYDVKMKEKGDIPEGYSVSREKKERFSLILESASTNQTSMYLCASSLEVRNTEAFFGQGTRLTVV.

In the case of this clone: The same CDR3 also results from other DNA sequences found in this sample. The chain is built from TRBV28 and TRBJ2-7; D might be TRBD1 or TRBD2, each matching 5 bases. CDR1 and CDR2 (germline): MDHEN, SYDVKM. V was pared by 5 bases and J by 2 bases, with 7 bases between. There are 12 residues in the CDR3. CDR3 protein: CASSGGTYEQYF. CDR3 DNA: TGTGCCAGCAGTGGGGGTACCTACGAGCAGTACTTC.

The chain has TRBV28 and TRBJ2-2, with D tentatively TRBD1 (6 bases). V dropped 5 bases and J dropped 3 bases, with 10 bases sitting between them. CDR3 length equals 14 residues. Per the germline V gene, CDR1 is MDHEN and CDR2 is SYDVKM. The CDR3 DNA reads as TGTGCCAGCAGTCCACAGGGTTACACCGGGGAGCTGTTTTTT. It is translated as CASSPQGYTGELFF.

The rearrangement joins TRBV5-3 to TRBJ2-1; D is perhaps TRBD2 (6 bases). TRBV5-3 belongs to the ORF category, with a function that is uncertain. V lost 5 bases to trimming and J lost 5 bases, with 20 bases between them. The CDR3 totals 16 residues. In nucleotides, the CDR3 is TGTGCCAGAAGTTGGCCGCGACTAGGAGTTAACAATGAGCAGTTCTTC. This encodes CARSWPRLGVNNEQFF.

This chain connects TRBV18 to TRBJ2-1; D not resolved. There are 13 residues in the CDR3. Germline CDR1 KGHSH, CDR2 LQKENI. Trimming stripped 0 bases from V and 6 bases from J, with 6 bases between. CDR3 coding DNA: TGTGCCAGCTCACCACCCCCGCCCAATGAGCAGTTCTTC. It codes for CASSPPPPNEQFF.

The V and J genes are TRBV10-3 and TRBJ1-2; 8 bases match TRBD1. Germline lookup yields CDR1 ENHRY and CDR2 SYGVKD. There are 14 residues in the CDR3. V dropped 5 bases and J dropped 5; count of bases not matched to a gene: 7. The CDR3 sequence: CAISMDRDGYGYTF. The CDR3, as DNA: TGTGCCATCAGTATGGACAGGGATGGATATGGCTACACCTTC.

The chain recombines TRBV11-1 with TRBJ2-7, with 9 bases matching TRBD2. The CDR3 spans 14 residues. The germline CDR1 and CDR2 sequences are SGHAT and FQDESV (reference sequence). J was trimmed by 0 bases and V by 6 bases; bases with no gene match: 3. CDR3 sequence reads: CASRRTSDSYEQYF. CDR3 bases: TGTGCCAGCAGACGGACTAGCGACTCCTACGAGCAGTACTTC.